The 14 T cell receptor beta chains below come from one sample, sequenced in a study of molecular identifiers for immune sequencing clone quantification. TCRdb analysed the PCR reads with MiXCR anew, one entry per CDR3 protein. Of hundreds of thousands of distinct CDR3 sequences listed, around 25% are singletons. Sequenced: naive CD8+ T cells from blood, with Jurkat cell RNA spiked in. As to subset: FACS-sorted CD8+CD4-CCR7+CD45RA+ naive T cells. The source of these receptors is a human donor in good health. Some libraries in this study had Jurkat cell RNA spiked in.

This clonotype was observed many times. This chain uses TRBV7-9 with TRBJ1-1; 8 bases match TRBD1. In germline, CDR1 is SEHNR, CDR2 FQNEAQ (reference sequence). CDR3 length equals 13 residues. J lost 1 base, V lost 8 bases, and 3 bases had no gene match. The CDR3, as DNA: TGTGCCAGCGGGGGACAGGAGAACACTGAAGCTTTCTTT. Translation: CASGGQENTEAFF. The entire variable domain, with the rest obtained from reference TRBV7-9 and TRBJ1-1, is as follows: DTGVSQNPRHKITKRGQNVTFRCDPISEHNRLYWYRQTLGQGPEFLTYFQNEAQLEKSRLLSDRFSAERPKGSFSTLEIQRTEQGDSAMYLCASGGQENTEAFFGQGTRLTVV.

The chain is built from TRBV30 and TRBJ1-1, with D possibly TRBD1 on 5 matching bases. This CDR3 spans 14 amino acids. CDR1 and CDR2 from the germline V gene are GTSNPN and SVGIG (reference sequence). V was cut by 2 bases and J by 4 bases, with 14 bases left in between. This CDR3 reads CAWSPGTLGTEAFF. CDR3 sequence (DNA): TGTGCCTGGAGTCCCGGGACTTTGGGCACTGAAGCTTTCTTT.

As for this clonotype: An end of the junction differs from the germline gene, which may be a read error. V usage is TRBV15 and J usage is TRBJ2-5; D is undetermined. This CDR3 contains 15 residues. Per germline, CDR1 LNHNV and CDR2 YYDKDF (reference sequence). The CDR3 loop is CATSRDWADQEPQYF. The CDR3 region has the DNA TGTGCCACCAGCAGAGATTGGGCAGACCAAGAGCCCCAGTACTTC. Using reference TRBV15 and TRBJ2-5 for the parts outside the CDR3, the full variable domain is DAMVIQNPRYQVTQFGKPVTLSCSQTLNHNVMYWYQQKSSQAPKLLFHYYDKDFNNEADTPDNFQSRRPNTSFCFLDIRSPGLGDTAMYLCATSRDWADQEPQYFGPGTRLLVL.

This clonotype was seen a handful of times. A single base separates this from a much larger clone, so it may be a read error. The rearrangement uses TRBV7-2 and TRBJ2-7; no clear D gene. The CDR3 covers 14 residues. Germline CDR1 SGHTA, CDR2 FQGNSA. Trimming pared 5 bases from V and 3 bases from J, leaving 14 bases between. Here the CDR3 DNA reads TGTGCCAGCAGCATAACGGACGGTAGCTACGAGCAGTACTTC. It encodes CASSITDGSYEQYF.

In its sample, this clonotype was seen a few times. The chain uses TRBV7-2 and TRBJ2-7; D is unresolved. This CDR3 spans 13 amino acids. Germline loops: CDR1 SGHTA, CDR2 FQGNSA. V was trimmed by 5 bases and J by 6 bases, leaving 14 bases between them. CDR3 sequence reads: CASSPEMGLEQYF. CDR3 sequence (DNA): TGTGCCAGCAGCCCCGAAATGGGTCTCGAGCAGTACTTC.

This clonotype was found a few times. The V gene is TRBV6-1, the J gene TRBJ1-5; tentatively, D is TRBD1 (6 bases). Trimming removed 3 bases at V and 6 bases at J, with 15 bases between. This CDR3 is built from 15 residues. The germline V gene encodes CDR1 MNHNS and CDR2 SASEGT. The CDR3 spells CASSDDRTGVQPQHF. The CDR3, as DNA: TGTGCCAGCAGTGACGACAGGACTGGGGTTCAGCCCCAGCATTTT.

The J gene is TRBJ2-1, the V gene TRBV6-2 or TRBV6-3; TRBD2 might be the D (6 bases). The CDR3 has 12 amino acids. In germline, CDR1 is MNHEY, CDR2 SVGEGT. Trimming stripped 6 bases from V and 10 bases from J, with 13 bases between. The CDR3 DNA sequence: TGTGCCAGCAGCCGGAGGGTATTAGAGCAGTTCTTC. Translation: CASSRRVLEQFF.

This clonotype occurred many times. CDR3: CASSGRISGNTIYF. The CDR3 DNA sequence: TGTGCCAGTTCAGGACGGATCTCTGGAAACACCATATATTTT. The gene calls are TRBV6-7 and TRBJ1-3, with unresolved D. TRBV6-7 is placed among ORFs of uncertain function. This CDR3 comprises 14 residues. V was clipped by 9 bases and J by 0 bases, with 12 bases between them.

This clonotype was detected only once. This chain uses TRBV19 with TRBJ2-1, with 8 bases matching TRBD1. Germline V CDR1 and CDR2: LNHDA, SQIVND (reference sequence). This CDR3 spans 14 amino acids. After removal of 5 bases from V and 8 bases from J, the junction contained 8 bases not matched to a gene. CDR3 region: CASSPWTGPDEQFF. The CDR3 DNA reads TGTGCCAGTAGTCCCTGGACAGGGCCGGATGAGCAGTTCTTC. Full variable domain (missing parts from reference TRBV19 and TRBJ2-1): DGGITQSPKYLFRKEGQNVTLSCEQNLNHDAMYWYRQDPGQGLRLIYYSQIVNDFQKGDIAEGYSVSREKKESFPLTVTSAQKNPTAFYLCASSPWTGPDEQFFGPGTRLTVL.

For this clonotype: This may stem from a read error, because a much larger clone lies one nucleotide away. The genes are TRBV14 and TRBJ1-1, with D unclear. The germline V gene has CDR1 SGHDN and CDR2 FVKESK. The CDR3 has 13 residues. The CDR3 protein is CASSQYFGTEVFF. CDR3 nucleotides: TGTGCCAGCAGCCAATACTTCGGCACTGAAGTTTTCTTT.

This clonotype has only a few counts. The chain combines TRBV13 with TRBJ1-4; no clear D. The CDR3 has 12 amino acids. Deletions cut 4 bases from V and 4 bases from J, with 4 bases between. Germline V CDR1 and CDR2: PRHDT, FYEKMQ (reference sequence). CDR3 coding DNA: TGTGCCAGCAGCTCCGATAATGAAAAACTGTTTTTT. This sequence encodes CASSSDNEKLFF.

The chain has TRBV29-1 and TRBJ2-7; D possibly matches TRBD1 or TRBD2 (5 bases each). The germline gives CDR1 SQVTM, CDR2 ANQGSEA. V lost 4 bases to trimming and J lost 8 bases, with 21 bases between them. This CDR3 is 14 amino acids long. Here the CDR3 reads CSVVSWDLNEKQYF. DNA of the CDR3: TGCAGCGTTGTGTCATGGGACCTTAACGAGAAGCAGTACTTC.

In regard to this clonotype: At one end, the junction sequence differs from germline, possibly due to a read error. This chain joins TRBV5-1 and TRBJ2-3; D perhaps matches TRBD2 (6 bases). This CDR3 spans 14 amino acids. The germline V gene encodes CDR1 SGHRS and CDR2 YFSETQ. The CDR3 region is CTSSLVGGTDTQYF. The CDR3 DNA reads as TGCACCAGCAGCTTGGTCGGGGGAACAGATACGCAGTATTTT.

To note about this clonotype: The conserved closing phenylalanine or tryptophan is absent in this CDR3, likely reflecting a read error. The chain couples TRBV9 to TRBJ2-2; D is possibly TRBD2 (6 bases). The V and J ends lost 1 base and 5 bases respectively, with 18 bases between them. Germline lookup yields CDR1 SGDLS and CDR2 YYNGEE. This CDR3 has 17 residues. CDR3 residues: CASSVRVGASVTGELFI. The DNA for the CDR3 is TGTGCCAGCAGCGTAAGAGTTGGGGCTAGCGTGACCGGGGAGCTGTTTATT.